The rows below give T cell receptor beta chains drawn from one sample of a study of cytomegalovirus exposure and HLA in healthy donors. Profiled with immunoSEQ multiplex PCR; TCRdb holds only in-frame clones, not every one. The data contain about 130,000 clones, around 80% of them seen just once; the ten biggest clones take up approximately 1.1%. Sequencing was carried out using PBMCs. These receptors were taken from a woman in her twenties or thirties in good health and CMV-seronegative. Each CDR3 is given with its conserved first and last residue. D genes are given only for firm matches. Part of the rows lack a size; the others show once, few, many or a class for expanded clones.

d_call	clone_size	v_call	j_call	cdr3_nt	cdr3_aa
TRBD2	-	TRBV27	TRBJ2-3	TGTGCCAGCAGTTTCGGACTAGCGGGATCAGATACGCAGTATTTT	CASSFGLAGSDTQYF
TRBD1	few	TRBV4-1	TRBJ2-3	TGCGCCAGCAGCAGGGCGAGCCGGGACAGGAGCAATACGCAGTATTTT	CASSRASRDRSNTQYF
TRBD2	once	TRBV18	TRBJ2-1	TGTGCCAGCTCACCGCCAGCGCTAGCGGGGGTCAATGAGCAGTTCTTC	CASSPPALAGVNEQFF
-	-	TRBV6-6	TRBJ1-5	TGTGCCAGCAGTTACGGGGGGATTCAGCCCCAGCATTTT	CASSYGGIQPQHF
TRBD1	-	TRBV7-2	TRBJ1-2	TGTGCCAGCAGCCGGGACAGGGAGGGTGGCTACACCTTC	CASSRDREGGYTF
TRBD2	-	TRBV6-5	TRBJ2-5	TGTGCCAGCAGTTACTTCGCAGCGGGACACCAAGAGACCCAGTACTTC	CASSYFAAGHQETQYF
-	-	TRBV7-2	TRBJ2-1	TGTGCCAGCAGCTTATCCAACACCAATGAGCAGTTCTTC	CASSLSNTNEQFF
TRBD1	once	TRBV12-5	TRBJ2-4	TGTGCTAGTGGTCACAGGGGGCGAGCCAAAAACATTCAGTACTTC	CASGHRGRAKNIQYF
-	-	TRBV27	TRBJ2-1	TGTGCCAGCAGTCAAATCGGGTTTGGTGAGCAGTTCTTC	CASSQIGFGEQFF
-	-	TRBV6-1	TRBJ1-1	TGTGCCAGCAAACAAACGCTTAACACTGAAGCTTTCTTT	CASKQTLNTEAFF
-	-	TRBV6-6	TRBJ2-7	TGTGCCACAACCGGAGGGGCAGGACGAACCTACGAGCAGTACTTC	CATTGGAGRTYEQYF
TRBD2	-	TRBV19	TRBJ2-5	TGTGCCAGTTCCGGGACTAGCGGTCCCTGGGGATGGACCCAGTACTTC	CASSGTSGPWGWTQYF
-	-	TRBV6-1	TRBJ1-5	TGTGCCAGCAGCGAAGGGGGAGGGTATGGGAGCAATCAGCCCCAGCATTTT	CASSEGGGYGSNQPQHF
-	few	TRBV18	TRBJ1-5	TGTGCCAGCTCACCCGATAGTAATCAGCCCCAGCATTTT	CASSPDSNQPQHF
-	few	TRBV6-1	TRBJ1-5	TGTGCCAGCAGTGAAGGTCAGGGGACTCAGCCCCAGCATTTT	CASSEGQGTQPQHF
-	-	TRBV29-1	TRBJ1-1	TGCAGCGTTGGGGGGCGGTTGGACACTGAAGCTTTCTTT	CSVGGRLDTEAFF
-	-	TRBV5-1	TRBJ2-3	TGCGCCAGCAGGGGGAAGAAGGGGACAGATACGCAGTATTTT	CASRGKKGTDTQYF